This record concerns one TCR beta chain sequence. The antigen it recognizes is unknown. It has no much larger one-base neighbor in the sample; base qualities were not kept. In the study, sorted CD4+ and CD8+ blood T cells from patients with severe aplastic anemia and from healthy subjects underwent deep sequencing of TCR repertoires. Ficoll-Paque density gradient centrifugation was used to isolate peripheral blood mononuclear cells. Before DNA extraction, CD4+ and CD8+ T cells were sorted with FACS or magnetic beads. The data were obtained in a study of CD8+CD57+ T cells in acquired aplastic anemia (dated by TCRdb to the late 2010s). Context from the whole study: A mean of 3.2 ug of DNA, ranging from about 0.2 to 27.4 ug, was extracted from sorted CD4+ and CD8+ cells. For healthy donor samples, the average read count was roughly 9.9 million for CD4+ cells and approximately 11 million for CD8+ cells.

V gives up 2 bases and J gives up 3 bases, and the segment between their germline ends measures 11 bases. From cysteine to phenylalanine, the CDR3 is 14 amino acids long. Only the CDR3 DNA is retained, 42 bases long and in frame from the first base. For CDR1 and CDR2, the germline V gene (reference sequence) lists DFQATT and SNEGSKA. Genomic DNA was used as template for profiling of TCR beta VDJ combinations and CDR3 sequences. An Illumina HiSeq 2000 was used for TCR repertoire sequencing. As for the authors' bioinformatics: TRBV/TRBJ rearrangement plots, CDR3 size and DJ length profiles, and Simpson's diversity index were used to assess repertoires. The most abundant DNA sequence in the deep sequencing data was defined as the immunodominant clone. CDR3 amino acid sequences were checked for sharing between subjects and were compared against published repertoires and the VDJdb database. The public reads were reanalyzed by TCRdb: fastp trimming at Q25, MiXCR alignment, in-frame beta chains only. Rows merge per CDR3 protein into single entries with the most common DNA and genes. Here the V and J calls rest on TCRdb's processing, not on the authors' analysis. The sample profile shows around 180,000 distinct CDR3 sequences; around 60% of them were found once. 45% of the sample lies in the top ten.

Here is what the overall study found, with its caveats: Over 25 CD8+ CDR3 sequences were found in both patients and controls but appeared to be highly expressed in patients and within the immunodominant clones of the patients. CD8+ Simpson's diversity did not differ significantly between patients and healthy controls (P=0.060).

The V gene is TRBV20-1 and the J gene is TRBJ2-1; TRBD1 could be the D gene, as 5 bases match. The TCR comes from a human donor in good health. The sequencing input was sorted CD4+, CD8+, or CD8+CD57+ T cells (not recorded which) from PBMCs. The nucleotide sequence reads TGCAGTGCTAGACGTGGGGCGAGCTACAATGAGCAGTTCTTC. Its translation is CSARRGASYNEQFF.